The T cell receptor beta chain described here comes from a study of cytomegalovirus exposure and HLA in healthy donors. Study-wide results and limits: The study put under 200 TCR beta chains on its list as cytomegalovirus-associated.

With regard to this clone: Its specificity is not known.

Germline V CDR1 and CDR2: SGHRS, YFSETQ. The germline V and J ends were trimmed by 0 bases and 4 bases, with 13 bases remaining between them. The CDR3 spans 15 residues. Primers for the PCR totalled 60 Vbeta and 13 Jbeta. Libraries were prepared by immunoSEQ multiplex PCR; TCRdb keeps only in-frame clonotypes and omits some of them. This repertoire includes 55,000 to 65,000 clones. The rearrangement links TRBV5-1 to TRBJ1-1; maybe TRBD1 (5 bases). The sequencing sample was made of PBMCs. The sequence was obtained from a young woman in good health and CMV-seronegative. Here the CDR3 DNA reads TGCGCCAGCAGCTTGGTCCCAGGGAGGTCCACTGAAGCTTTCTTT. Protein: CASSLVPGRSTEAFF.